This T cell receptor (beta chain) derives from a study of early T cells in non-severe SARS-CoV-2 infection. Details on this clonotype: Its matching antigen is unknown.

V gave up 5 bases and J gave up 4 bases, with 20 bases separating them. The CDR3 is 16 amino acids. Germline CDR1 is SGHAT and CDR2 is FQNNGV. Study conclusions and caveats: VDJdb matching, biased toward anti-spike CD8 responses, missed private and CD4 specificities.

TCRdb itself ran the 5' RACE reads through MiXCR, one entry per CDR3 protein. The repertoire consists of tens of thousands of distinct CDR3 sequences, with roughly 21% occurring once and the leading ten covering about 15%. The chain employs TRBV11-2 and TRBJ2-5, with a possible D match to TRBD1 (6 bases). The clonotype was recovered from an adult who was a healthcare worker with PCR-confirmed SARS-CoV-2 infection or an uninfected control (not recorded which). This specimen consisted of whole blood, obtained at baseline. In DNA, the CDR3 is TGTGCCAGCAGCCTCTTTGGGGGCCCCGAACGAGAGACCCAGTACTTC. It is translated as CASSLFGGPERETQYF.